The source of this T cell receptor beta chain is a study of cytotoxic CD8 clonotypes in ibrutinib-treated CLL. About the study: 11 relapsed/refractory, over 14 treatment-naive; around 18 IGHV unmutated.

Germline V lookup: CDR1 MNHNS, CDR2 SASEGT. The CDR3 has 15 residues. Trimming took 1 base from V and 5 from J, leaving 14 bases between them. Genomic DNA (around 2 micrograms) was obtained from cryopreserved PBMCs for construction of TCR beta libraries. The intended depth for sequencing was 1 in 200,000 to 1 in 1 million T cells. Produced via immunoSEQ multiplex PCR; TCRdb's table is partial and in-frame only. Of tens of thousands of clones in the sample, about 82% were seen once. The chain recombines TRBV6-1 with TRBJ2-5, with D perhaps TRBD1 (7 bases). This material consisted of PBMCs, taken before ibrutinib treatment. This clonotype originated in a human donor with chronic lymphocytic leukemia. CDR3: CASSEEPSGGETQYF. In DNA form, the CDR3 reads TGTGCCAGCAGTGAAGAACCCTCAGGGGGGGAGACCCAGTACTTC.